This TCR beta chain originates from a study of cytomegalovirus exposure and HLA in healthy donors. It was with 60 Vbeta and 13 Jbeta primers that the PCR ran. Clones were read by immunoSEQ multiplex PCR, and TCRdb kept only the in-frame ones, dropping some. Of 150,000 or so clones listed, approximately 81% are singletons. V trimming: 5 bases; J trimming: 7 bases; junction bases outside the gene matches: 12. Germline V gene lookup returns CDR1 SGHTA and CDR2 FQGNSA. The CDR3 sequence is 17 residues long. Each donor was healthy, and each was a bone marrow donor. The chain carries TRBV7-2 and TRBJ2-1; 12 bases match TRBD2. The clonotype originates from a woman aged 18-35 years in good health and CMV-seronegative. The sequencing input was PBMCs. This chain's CDR3 is CASSPVASGRARNEQFF. CDR3 sequence (DNA): TGTGCCAGCAGCCCGGTCGCTAGCGGGAGGGCTCGGAATGAGCAGTTCTTC. Filled out from reference TRBV7-2 and TRBJ2-1, the complete variable domain reads GAGVSQSPSNKVTEKGKDVELRCDPISGHTALYWYRQSLGQGLEFLIYFQGNSAPDKSGLPSDRFSAERTGGSVSTLTIQRTQQEDSAVYLCASSPVASGRARNEQFFGPGTRLTVL.